These 18 T cell receptor beta chains share one sample of origin, sequenced in a study of CD8 T cells in ankylosing spondylitis. TCRdb processed the 5' RACE reads anew with MiXCR; each CDR3 protein has one entry. The data contain fewer than 650,000 distinct CDR3 sequences, roughly 13% of them singletons. Study outcomes and limitations: Characteristic of ankylosing spondylitis blood, it appeared, was a TCR beta motif comprising several highly homologous variants.

For these TCRs, the target antigens are not known. Sample: blood, either unsorted or a sorted T cell fraction (not recorded which). The origin of the receptors is a male donor with ankylosing spondylitis.

The chain couples TRBV4-1 to TRBJ2-1; 7 nucleotides align to TRBD1. The CDR3 is made up of 16 amino acids. V shed 1 base and J 2 bases; nucleotides not matched to a gene: 5. CDR1 is MGHRA and CDR2 is YSYEKL in the germline V gene. The CDR3 DNA follows: TGCGCCAGCAGCCAAGTGCAGGGGGACACCTACAATGAGCAGTTCTTC. The encoded protein is CASSQVQGDTYNEQFF.

This clonotype came up a few times. J is TRBJ2-1 and V is TRBV3-1, with 9 bases that match TRBD2. This CDR3 is built from 19 residues. V was pared by 1 base and J by 3 bases, with 13 bases of the junction left unmatched. CDR1 is LGHDT and CDR2 is YNNKEL in the germline V gene (reference sequence). The CDR3 DNA reads as TGTGCCAGCAGCCAAGCTATCGGGGTGGGACTAGCCGTCTACAATGAGCAGTTCTTC. It specifies CASSQAIGVGLAVYNEQFF.

CDR3 protein: CASSHGQGADYGYTF. As DNA, the CDR3 is TGCGCCAGCAGCCACGGACAGGGGGCGGACTATGGCTACACCTTC. The chain carries TRBV4-1 and TRBJ1-2; TRBD1 matches 11 bases. Per the germline V gene, CDR1 is MGHRA and CDR2 is YSYEKL. V shed 3 bases, J shed 3 bases, and the junction held 3 bases outside the gene matches. This CDR3 has 15 amino acids.

A few counts support this clonotype. The J gene is TRBJ1-5, the V gene TRBV2, with a possible D match to TRBD1 (5 bases). V was clipped by 8 bases and J by 5 bases, with 19 bases between them. CDR1 is SNHLY and CDR2 is FYNNEI in the germline V gene. The CDR3 covers 15 residues. CDR3 residues: CASGFVRGTDQPQHF. CDR3 nucleotides: TGTGCCAGCGGTTTTGTGCGTGGGACGGATCAGCCCCAGCATTTT.

This clonotype was recorded a few times. The gene calls are TRBV6-1 and TRBJ2-3; D assignment may be TRBD1 or TRBD2 (5 bases each). The CDR3 loop spans 17 amino acids. V was trimmed by 6 bases and J by 0 bases, leaving 19 bases between them. Germline CDR1 MNHNS, CDR2 SASEGT. The CDR3 DNA reads TGTGCCAGCAGCCCCAGTGGGACGGCACCAAGCACAGATACGCAGTATTTT. This gives the protein CASSPSGTAPSTDTQYF.

This clonotype has a count of ten or more. The chain links TRBV11-2 to TRBJ1-2; no clear D. This CDR3 region has 12 residues. CDR1 and CDR2 (germline): SGHAT, FQNNGV. The V end was cut by 5 bases, the J end by 4 bases, with 8 bases between. The CDR3 here is CASSLSRYGYTF. CDR3 nucleotide sequence: TGTGCCAGCAGCCTGAGCCGCTATGGCTACACCTTC.

This chain connects TRBV2 to TRBJ2-5; D is ambiguous. V was shortened by 4 bases and J by 4 bases, with 7 bases between the two germline ends. Germline V lookup: CDR1 SNHLY, CDR2 FYNNEI. This CDR3 has 12 residues. The DNA for the CDR3 is TGTGCCAGCAGTGGATCGGTAGAGACCCAGTACTTC. This gives the protein CASSGSVETQYF.

This clonotype was recorded a few times. The V call is TRBV11-2, the J call TRBJ2-2; D not resolved. From germline, CDR1 is SGHAT and CDR2 FQNNGV. CDR3 size: 16 residues. V dropped 3 bases and J dropped 1 base, with 12 bases sitting between them. CDR3 coding DNA: TGTGCCAGCAGCTTTAGTCCATCAGTGAACACCGGGGAGCTGTTTTTT. Encoded protein: CASSFSPSVNTGELFF.

The V and J genes are TRBV7-2 and TRBJ2-7; 8 nucleotides align to TRBD2. The junction had 6 bases not matched to a gene; V was cut back by 1 base and J by 1 base. The germline V gene encodes CDR1 SGHTA and CDR2 FQGNSA. There are 16 residues in the CDR3. CDR3 nucleotide sequence: TGTGCCAGCAGCTTAGTTGGCGGGAGGTCTTCCTACGAGCAGTACTTC. It is translated as CASSLVGGRSSYEQYF.

The gene calls are TRBV5-1 and TRBJ1-2; D is ambiguous. Trimming left V 3 bases short and J 4 bases short, with 16 bases between. The CDR3 runs 15 residues. Germline V gene data show CDR1 as SGHRS and CDR2 as YFSETQ. CDR3 sequence reads: CASSSATVGVYGYTF. DNA of the CDR3: TGCGCCAGCAGCTCCGCAACTGTCGGGGTCTATGGCTACACCTTC.

This clonotype was observed a few times. This chain links TRBV5-1 with TRBJ2-5; maybe TRBD2 (6 bases). CDR1 and CDR2 (germline): SGHRS, YFSETQ. V was shortened by 1 base and J by 5 bases, with 9 bases between the two germline ends. CDR3 length: 13 amino acids. The CDR3 nucleotides read TGCGCCAGCAGCTTGACGGCGGGGGAGACCCAGTACTTC. This gives the protein CASSLTAGETQYF.

As for this clonotype: A much bigger clone sits one base away, suggesting this may be a read error. The chain has TRBV7-9 and TRBJ1-4; D unclear. The CDR3 runs 14 residues. Germline V CDR1 and CDR2: SEHNR, FQNEAQ (reference sequence). CDR3 in DNA: TGTGTCCTTGACGGTGCCCAGAGGAATGAAAAACTGTTTTTT. Residues: CVLDGAQRNEKLFF.

The chain uses TRBV11-2 and TRBJ1-5; 9 bases map to TRBD1. The germline CDR1 and CDR2 sequences are SGHAT and FQNNGV. This CDR3 has 16 residues. V trimming: 5 bases; J trimming: 5 bases; junction bases outside the gene matches: 10. CDR3 DNA sequence: TGTGCCAGCAGCGCCTGGACAGGGGAAGGACATCAGCCCCAGCATTTT. Translating gives CASSAWTGEGHQPQHF.

This clonotype has just a few counts. The rearrangement uses TRBV11-3 and TRBJ2-3, with a possible D match to TRBD1 (6 bases). The CDR3 extends over 15 amino acids. Between the trimmed V and J ends, which lost 1 base and 6 bases, there was a span of 14 bases. The V gene's germline CDR1 is SGHNT and CDR2 YENEEA. The CDR3 is CASSLALGAWDTQYF. In DNA, the CDR3 is TGTGCCAGCAGCTTAGCCCTGGGGGCGTGGGATACGCAGTATTTT.

CDR3 sequence reads: CASSLATGYNEQFF. Written as DNA, the CDR3 is TGCGCCAGCAGCTTGGCGACAGGCTACAATGAGCAGTTCTTC. The chain is built from TRBV5-1 and TRBJ2-1; a possible D gene is TRBD1 (6 bases). The CDR3 sequence is 14 residues long. CDR1 and CDR2 (germline): SGHRS, YFSETQ. Trimming removed 0 bases at V and 3 bases at J, with 7 bases between.

This clonotype was observed a few times. This chain links TRBV20-1 with TRBJ2-2; the D gene is possibly TRBD1 (6 bases). Germline CDR1 DFQATT, CDR2 SNEGSKA (reference sequence). The CDR3 is 16 amino acids. Trimming took off 6 bases at V and 2 bases at J, with 19 bases between the two ends. CDR3 residues: CSAQGSQGPNTGELFF. The CDR3, as DNA: TGCAGTGCCCAAGGGTCACAGGGCCCTAACACCGGGGAGCTGTTTTTT.

At least ten counts were recorded for this clonotype. J is TRBJ2-1 and V is TRBV5-1; 7 bases fit TRBD2. Germline V CDR1 and CDR2: SGHRS, YFSETQ. After removal of 5 bases from V and 5 bases from J, the junction contained 7 bases not matched to a gene. The CDR3 spans 14 residues. CDR3 region: CASSFARGDNEQFF. CDR3 sequence (DNA): TGCGCCAGCAGTTTCGCCCGGGGGGACAATGAGCAGTTCTTC.

This clonotype was seen a few times. The CDR3, as DNA: TGCGCCAGCAGCCAAGCTATCCGCAGCGGAGGGGGCTACAATGAGCAGTTCTTC. Residues: CASSQAIRSGGGYNEQFF. This sequence joins TRBV4-1 and TRBJ2-1; the D gene could be TRBD1 or TRBD2 (6 bases each). This CDR3 region has 18 residues. Germline CDR1 and CDR2: MGHRA and YSYEKL. V lost 1 base and J lost 3, with 19 bases in between.